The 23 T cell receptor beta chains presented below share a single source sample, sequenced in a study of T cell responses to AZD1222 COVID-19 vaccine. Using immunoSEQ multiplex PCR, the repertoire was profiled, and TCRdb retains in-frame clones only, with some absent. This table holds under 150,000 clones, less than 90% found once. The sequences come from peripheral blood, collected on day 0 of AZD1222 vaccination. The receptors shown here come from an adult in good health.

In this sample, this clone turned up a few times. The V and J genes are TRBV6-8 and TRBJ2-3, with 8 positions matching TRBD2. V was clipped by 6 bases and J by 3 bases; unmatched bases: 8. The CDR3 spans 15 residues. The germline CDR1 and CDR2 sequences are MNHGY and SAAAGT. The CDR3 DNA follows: TGTGCCAGCAGGAGCCGGGGGGGCCGTACAGATACGCAGTATTTT. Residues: CASRSRGGRTDTQYF.

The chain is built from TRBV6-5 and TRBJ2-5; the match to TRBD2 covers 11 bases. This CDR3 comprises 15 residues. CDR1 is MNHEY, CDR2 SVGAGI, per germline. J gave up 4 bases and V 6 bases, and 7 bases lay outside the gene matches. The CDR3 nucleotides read TGTGCCAGCAGGGGACCTAGCGGGAGGACAGAGACCCAGTACTTC. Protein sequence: CASRGPSGRTETQYF.

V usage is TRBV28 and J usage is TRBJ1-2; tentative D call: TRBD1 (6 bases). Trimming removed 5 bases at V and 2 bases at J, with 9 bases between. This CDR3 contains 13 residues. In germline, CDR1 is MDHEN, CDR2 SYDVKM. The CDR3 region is CASSLGQNYGYTF. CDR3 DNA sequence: TGTGCCAGCAGTCTCGGACAGAACTATGGCTACACCTTC.

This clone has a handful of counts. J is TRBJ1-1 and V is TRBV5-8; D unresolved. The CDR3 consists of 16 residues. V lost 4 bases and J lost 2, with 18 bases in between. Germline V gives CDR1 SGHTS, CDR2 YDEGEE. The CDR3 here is CASSKGPGRQNTEAFF. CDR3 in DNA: TGTGCCAGCAGCAAGGGCCCGGGTCGACAAAACACTGAAGCTTTCTTT.

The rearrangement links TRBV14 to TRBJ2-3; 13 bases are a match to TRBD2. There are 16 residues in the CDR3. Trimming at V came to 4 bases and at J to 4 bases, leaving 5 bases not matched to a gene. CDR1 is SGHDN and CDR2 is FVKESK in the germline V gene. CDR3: CASSRKGLAGADTQYF. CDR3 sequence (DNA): TGTGCCAGCAGCCGAAAAGGACTAGCGGGGGCAGATACGCAGTATTTT.

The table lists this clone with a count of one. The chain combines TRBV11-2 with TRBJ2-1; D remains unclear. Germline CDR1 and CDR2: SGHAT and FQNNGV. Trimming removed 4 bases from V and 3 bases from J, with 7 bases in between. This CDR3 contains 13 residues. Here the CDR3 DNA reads TGTGCCAGCAGCTCCAACAACTACAATGAGCAGTTCTTC. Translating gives CASSSNNYNEQFF.

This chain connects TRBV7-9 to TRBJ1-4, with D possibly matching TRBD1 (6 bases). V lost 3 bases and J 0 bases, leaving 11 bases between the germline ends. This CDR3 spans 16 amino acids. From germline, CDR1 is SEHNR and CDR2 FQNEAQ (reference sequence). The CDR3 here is CASSLAGAATNEKLFF. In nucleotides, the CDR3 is TGTGCCAGCAGCTTGGCGGGGGCAGCAACTAATGAAAAACTGTTTTTT.

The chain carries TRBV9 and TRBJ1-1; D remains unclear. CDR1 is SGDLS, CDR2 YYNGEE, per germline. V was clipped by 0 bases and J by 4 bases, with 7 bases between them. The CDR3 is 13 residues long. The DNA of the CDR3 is TGTGCCAGCAGCGTAGGAACCCTCACTGAAGCTTTCTTT. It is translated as CASSVGTLTEAFF.

CDR3 loop: CASSLSGNTEAFF. CDR3 in DNA: TGTGCCAGCAGCTTGTCAGGGAACACTGAAGCTTTCTTT. The V gene is TRBV7-9, the J gene TRBJ1-1; D not resolved. Germline lookup yields CDR1 SEHNR and CDR2 FQNEAQ (reference sequence). The V gene lost 3 bases and the J gene lost 1 base, with 6 bases spanning the gap. The CDR3 is 13 amino acids.

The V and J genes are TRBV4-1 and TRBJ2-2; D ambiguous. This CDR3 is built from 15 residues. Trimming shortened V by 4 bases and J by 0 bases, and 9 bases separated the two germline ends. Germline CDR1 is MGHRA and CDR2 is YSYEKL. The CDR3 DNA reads TGCGCCAGCAGCCTTAGGACGGCGAACACCGGGGAGCTGTTTTTT. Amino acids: CASSLRTANTGELFF.

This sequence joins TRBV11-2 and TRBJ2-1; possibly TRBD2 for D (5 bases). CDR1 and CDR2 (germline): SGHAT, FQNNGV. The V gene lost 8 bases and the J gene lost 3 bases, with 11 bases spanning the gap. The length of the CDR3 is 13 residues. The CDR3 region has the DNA TGTGCCAGCCTGGAAGACTACTACAATGAGCAGTTCTTC. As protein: CASLEDYYNEQFF.

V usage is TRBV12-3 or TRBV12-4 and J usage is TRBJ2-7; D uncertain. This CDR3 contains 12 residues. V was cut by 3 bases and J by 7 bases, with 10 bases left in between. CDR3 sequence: CASSFRRQEQYF. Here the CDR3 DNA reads TGTGCCAGCAGTTTTAGACGTCAGGAGCAGTACTTC.

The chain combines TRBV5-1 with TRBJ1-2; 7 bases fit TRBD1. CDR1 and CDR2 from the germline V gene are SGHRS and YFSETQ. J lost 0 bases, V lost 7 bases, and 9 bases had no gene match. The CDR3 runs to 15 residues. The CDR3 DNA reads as TGCGCCAGCGCCATAGGGACAGAGACTAACTATGGCTACACCTTC. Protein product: CASAIGTETNYGYTF.

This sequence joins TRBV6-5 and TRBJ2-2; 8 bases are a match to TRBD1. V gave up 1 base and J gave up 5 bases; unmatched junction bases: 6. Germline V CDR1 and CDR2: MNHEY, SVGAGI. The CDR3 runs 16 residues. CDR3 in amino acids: CASSYYPGGKTGELFF. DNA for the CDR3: TGTGCCAGCAGTTACTATCCAGGGGGCAAGACCGGGGAGCTGTTTTTT.

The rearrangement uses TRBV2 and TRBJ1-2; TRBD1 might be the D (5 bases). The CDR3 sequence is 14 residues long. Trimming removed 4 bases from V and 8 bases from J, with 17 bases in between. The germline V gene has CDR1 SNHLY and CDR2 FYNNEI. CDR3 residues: CASSASLQRGGYTF. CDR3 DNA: TGTGCCAGCAGTGCCTCTCTTCAGAGGGGCGGCTACACCTTC.

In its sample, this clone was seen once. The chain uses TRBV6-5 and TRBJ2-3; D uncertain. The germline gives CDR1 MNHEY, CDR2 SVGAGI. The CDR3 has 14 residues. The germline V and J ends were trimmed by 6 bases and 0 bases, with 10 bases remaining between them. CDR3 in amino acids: CASRDRPSTDTQYF. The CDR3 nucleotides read TGTGCCAGCAGGGACCGTCCTAGCACAGATACGCAGTATTTT.

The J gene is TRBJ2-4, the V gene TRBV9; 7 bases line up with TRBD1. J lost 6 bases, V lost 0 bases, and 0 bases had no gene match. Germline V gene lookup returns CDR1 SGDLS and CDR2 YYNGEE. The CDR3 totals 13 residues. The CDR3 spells CASSVGQGNIQYF. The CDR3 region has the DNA TGTGCCAGCAGCGTAGGACAGGGAAACATTCAGTACTTC.

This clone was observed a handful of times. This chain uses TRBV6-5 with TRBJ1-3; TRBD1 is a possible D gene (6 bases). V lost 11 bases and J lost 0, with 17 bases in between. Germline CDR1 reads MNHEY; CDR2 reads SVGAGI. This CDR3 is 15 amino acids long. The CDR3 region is CACERGGNSGNTIYF. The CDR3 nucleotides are TGTGCCTGCGAGCGTGGGGGCAACTCTGGAAACACCATATATTTT.

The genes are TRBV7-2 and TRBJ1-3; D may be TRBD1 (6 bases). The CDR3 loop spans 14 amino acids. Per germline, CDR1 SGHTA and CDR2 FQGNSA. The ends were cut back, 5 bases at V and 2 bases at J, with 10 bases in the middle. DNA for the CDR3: TGTGCCAGCAGCCCACAGGGAGCTGGAAACACCATATATTTT. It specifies CASSPQGAGNTIYF. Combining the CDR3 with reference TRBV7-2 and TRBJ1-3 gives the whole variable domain GAGVSQSPSNKVTEKGKDVELRCDPISGHTALYWYRQSLGQGLEFLIYFQGNSAPDKSGLPSDRFSAERTGGSVSTLTIQRTQQEDSAVYLCASSPQGAGNTIYFGEGSWLTVV.

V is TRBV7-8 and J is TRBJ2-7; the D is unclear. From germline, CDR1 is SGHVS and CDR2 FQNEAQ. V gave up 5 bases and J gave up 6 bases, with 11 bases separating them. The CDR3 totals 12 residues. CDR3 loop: CASSPADGEQYF. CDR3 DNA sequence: TGTGCCAGCAGCCCCGCTGACGGCGAGCAGTACTTC.

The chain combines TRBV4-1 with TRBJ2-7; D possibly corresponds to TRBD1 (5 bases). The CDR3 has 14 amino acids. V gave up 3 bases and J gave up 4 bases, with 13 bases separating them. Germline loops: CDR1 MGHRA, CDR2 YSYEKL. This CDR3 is CASSQEGASYEQYF. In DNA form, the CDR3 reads TGCGCCAGCAGCCAGGAAGGGGCTTCTTACGAGCAGTACTTC.

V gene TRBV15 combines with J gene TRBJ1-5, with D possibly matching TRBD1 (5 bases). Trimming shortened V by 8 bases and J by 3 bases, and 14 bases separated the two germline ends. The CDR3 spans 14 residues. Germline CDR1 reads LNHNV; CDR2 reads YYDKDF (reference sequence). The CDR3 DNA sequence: TGTGCCACCCGTCTTGGGGGGGACAATCAGCCCCAGCATTTT. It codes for CATRLGGDNQPQHF.

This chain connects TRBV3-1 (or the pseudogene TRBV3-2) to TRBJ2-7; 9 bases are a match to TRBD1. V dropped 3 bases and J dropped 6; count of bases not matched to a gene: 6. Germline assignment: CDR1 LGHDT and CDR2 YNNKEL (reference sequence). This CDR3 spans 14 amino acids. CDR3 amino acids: CASSQTGGKSEQYF. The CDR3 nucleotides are TGTGCCAGCAGCCAGACAGGGGGGAAGAGCGAGCAGTACTTC.